Detailed here is one TCR beta chain. There is no known antigen for this receptor. No clone much larger than this one lies a single base away; base qualities are absent. The sample belongs to a study of blood T cell repertoires in COVID-19 (dated by TCRdb to between 2020 and 2021). Notes on the research overall: Samples covering the acute and convalescent phases of COVID-19 were provided by collaborators in the United States, Italy and Spain. The material from the prospective study consisted of cDNA or gDNA derived from T cells, B-cell-depleted T cells, or PBMCs. Subjects who had been exposed to COVID-19, were actively infected with it, or had recovered from it provided the deeply sampled blood TCRbeta repertoires that made up the dataset. The repertoires were released in a freely available public database intended as a resource for research on the immune response to SARS-CoV-2. Samples came from the ongoing ImmuneRACE study (first 160 participants) plus 1,254 subjects from 6 global collaborators. Nearly every sample came with metadata listing a de-identified subject ID, COVID-19 status, age in years and sex. HLA class I and class II types, where available, came from metadata supplied by the sample provider rather than from assay-based typing. The full study reports these points: The quantity of clinical and demographic metadata differed by source and by participant and was supplied without curation.

Counted from cysteine to phenylalanine, this CDR3 has 13 amino acids. The sequence is cut down to CDR3 DNA, 39 bases in frame from base 1. Taken from the germline V gene, the CDR1 and CDR2 loops are SQVTM and ANQGSEA. Here V drops 7 bases and J drops 3 bases, and the junction holds 4 bases not matched to any gene. The immunoSEQ Assay, a bias-controlled multiplex PCR, was used to amplify TCRbeta CDR3 regions from genomic DNA. As for the authors' bioinformatics: Nucleated cell counts per sample were estimated from amplification of reference gene primers within the assay. To quantify the absolute abundance of each unique TCRbeta CDR3 rearrangement, sequence reads were collapsed and filtered. Productive Simpson clonality was computed per sample as the square root of Simpson's diversity index over productive rearrangements. TCRdb obtained this table from immuneACCESS and retained in-frame rearrangements with V and J assigned. These tables miss some clones; where compared with another copy, unresolved V genes account for less than half of the shortfall, and the remainder is unexplained. V, J and clone size are those of that table, while D and trimming were read from the DNA. The sample table holds 200,000 to 300,000 clones, of which under 85% were seen once. The ten top clones hold around 5.9% of the sample.

Whole blood was collected in K2EDTA tubes by collaborating institutions according to the institutions' own protocols. For TCRbeta analysis, collaborators shipped samples in one of three forms: frozen whole blood, isolated PBMCs, or DNA extracted from either of those sample types. The rearrangement combines TRBV29-1 with TRBJ1-1, with 11 bases in between that match TRBD1. The receptor was derived from a human donor in a cohort sampled during active COVID-19. Sequencing used peripheral blood. The CDR3 amino acid sequence is: CSARTGGYTEAFF. The nucleotide sequence reads TGCAGCGCTAGGACAGGGGGCTACACTGAAGCTTTCTTT.